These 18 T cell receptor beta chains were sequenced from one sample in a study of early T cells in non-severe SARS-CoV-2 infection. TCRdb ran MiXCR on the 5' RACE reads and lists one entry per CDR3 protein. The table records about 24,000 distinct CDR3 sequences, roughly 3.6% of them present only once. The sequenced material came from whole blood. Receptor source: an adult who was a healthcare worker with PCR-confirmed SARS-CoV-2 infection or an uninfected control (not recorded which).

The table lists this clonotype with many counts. In DNA, the CDR3 is TGCAGCGTTTTGATTGGAAACACCATATATTTT. Translating gives CSVLIGNTIYF. The rearrangement uses TRBV29-1 and TRBJ1-3, with unresolved D. The CDR3 is 11 residues long. Germline-derived CDR1 and CDR2 are SQVTM and ANQGSEA. V was cut by 5 bases and J by 3 bases, with 5 bases left in between.

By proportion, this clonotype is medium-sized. The CDR3 DNA sequence: TGTGCCAGCAGCTTGAGCATGACAGGGGGCAATGAGCAGTTCTTC. Translated, it gives CASSLSMTGGNEQFF. The chain couples TRBV5-4 to TRBJ2-1; 9 bases match TRBD1. V gave up 1 base and J gave up 6 bases; unmatched junction bases: 5. The germline gives CDR1 SGHNT, CDR2 YYREEE (reference sequence). The length of the CDR3 is 15 residues.

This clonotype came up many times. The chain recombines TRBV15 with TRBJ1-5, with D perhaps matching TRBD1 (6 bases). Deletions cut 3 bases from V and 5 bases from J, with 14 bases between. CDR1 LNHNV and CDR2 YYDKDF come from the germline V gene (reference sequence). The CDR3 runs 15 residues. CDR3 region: CATSSENREYQPQHF. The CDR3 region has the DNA TGTGCCACCAGCAGTGAGAACAGGGAATATCAGCCCCAGCATTTT. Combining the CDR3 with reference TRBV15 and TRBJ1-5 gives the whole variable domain DAMVIQNPRYQVTQFGKPVTLSCSQTLNHNVMYWYQQKSSQAPKLLFHYYDKDFNNEADTPDNFQSRRPNTSFCFLDIRSPGLGDTAMYLCATSSENREYQPQHFGDGTRLSIL.

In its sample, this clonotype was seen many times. The CDR3 DNA reads TGCAGTGCTAGAGTTCGGGGACTCCCCATGAACACTGAAGCTTTCTTT. This encodes CSARVRGLPMNTEAFF. This chain uses TRBV20-1 with TRBJ1-1; D is possibly TRBD1 (5 bases). The CDR3 length is 16 residues. Trimming removed 1 base from V and 0 bases from J, with 15 bases in between. Germline CDR1 reads DFQATT; CDR2 reads SNEGSKA (reference sequence).

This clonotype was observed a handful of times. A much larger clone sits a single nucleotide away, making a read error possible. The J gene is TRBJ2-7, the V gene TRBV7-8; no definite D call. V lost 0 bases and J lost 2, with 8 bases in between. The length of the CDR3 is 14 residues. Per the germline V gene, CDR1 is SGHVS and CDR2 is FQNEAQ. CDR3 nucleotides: TGTGCCAGCAGCTTAGCGAGTCAAGCCTACGAGCAGTACTTC. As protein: CASSLASQAYEQYF. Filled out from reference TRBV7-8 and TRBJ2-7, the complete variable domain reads GAGVSQSPRYKVAKRGQDVALRCDPISGHVSLFWYQQALGQGPEFLTYFQNEAQLDKSGLPSDRFFAERPEGSVSTLKIQRTQQEDSAVYLCASSLASQAYEQYFGPGTRLTVT.

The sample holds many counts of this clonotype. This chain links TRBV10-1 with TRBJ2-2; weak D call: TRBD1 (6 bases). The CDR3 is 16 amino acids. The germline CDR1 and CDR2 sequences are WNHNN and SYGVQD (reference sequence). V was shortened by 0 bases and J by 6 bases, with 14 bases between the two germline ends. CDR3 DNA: TGCGCCAGCAGTGAGTCGAACCAGGGGTACGCCGGGGAGCTGTTTTTT. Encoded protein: CASSESNQGYAGELFF.

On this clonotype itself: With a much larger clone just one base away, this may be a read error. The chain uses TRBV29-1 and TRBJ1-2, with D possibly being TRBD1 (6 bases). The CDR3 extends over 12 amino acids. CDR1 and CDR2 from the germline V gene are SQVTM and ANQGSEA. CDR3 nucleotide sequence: TGCAGCGTGGACAGCCACGTCTATGGCTCCACCTTC. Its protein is CSVDSHVYGSTF.

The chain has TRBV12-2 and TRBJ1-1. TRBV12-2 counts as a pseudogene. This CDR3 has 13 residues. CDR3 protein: CASRLGPGAEAFF. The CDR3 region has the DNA TGTGCAAGTCGCTTAGGGCCTGGGGCTGAAGCTTTCTTT.

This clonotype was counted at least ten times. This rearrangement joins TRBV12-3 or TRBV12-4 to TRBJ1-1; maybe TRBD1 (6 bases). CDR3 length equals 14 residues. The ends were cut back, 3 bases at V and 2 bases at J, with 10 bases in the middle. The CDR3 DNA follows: TGTGCCAGCAGTTTGGAGGGGGGTAACACTGAAGCTTTCTTT. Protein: CASSLEGGNTEAFF.

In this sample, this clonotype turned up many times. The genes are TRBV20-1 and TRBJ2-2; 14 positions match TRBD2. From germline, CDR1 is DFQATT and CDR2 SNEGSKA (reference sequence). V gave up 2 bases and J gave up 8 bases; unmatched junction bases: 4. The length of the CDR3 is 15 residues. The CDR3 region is CSARRLAGGPGELFF. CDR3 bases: TGCAGTGCTAGAAGACTAGCGGGGGGGCCAGGGGAGCTGTTTTTT.

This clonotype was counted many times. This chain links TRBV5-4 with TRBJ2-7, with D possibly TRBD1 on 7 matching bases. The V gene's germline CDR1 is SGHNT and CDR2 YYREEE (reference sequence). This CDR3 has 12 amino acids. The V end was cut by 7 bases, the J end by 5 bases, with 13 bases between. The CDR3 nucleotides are TGTGCCAGCCTACCAGGGGGGCACGAGCAGTACTTC. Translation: CASLPGGHEQYF.

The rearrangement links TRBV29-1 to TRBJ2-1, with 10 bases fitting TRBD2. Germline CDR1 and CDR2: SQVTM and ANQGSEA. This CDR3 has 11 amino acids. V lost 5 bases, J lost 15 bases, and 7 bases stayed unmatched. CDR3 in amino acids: CSVNLAGEGFF. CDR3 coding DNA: TGCAGCGTTAACCTAGCGGGAGAGGGGTTCTTC.

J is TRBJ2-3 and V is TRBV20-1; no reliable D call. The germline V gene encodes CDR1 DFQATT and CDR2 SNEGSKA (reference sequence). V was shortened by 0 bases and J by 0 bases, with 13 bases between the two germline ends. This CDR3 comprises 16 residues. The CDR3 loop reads CSARDRSRLSTDTQYF. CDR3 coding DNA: TGCAGTGCTAGAGATCGATCCAGACTGAGCACAGATACGCAGTATTTT.

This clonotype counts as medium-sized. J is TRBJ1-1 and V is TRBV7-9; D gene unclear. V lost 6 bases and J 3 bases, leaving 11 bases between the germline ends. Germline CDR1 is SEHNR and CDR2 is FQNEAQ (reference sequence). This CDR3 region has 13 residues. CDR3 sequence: CASSLGGDTEAFF. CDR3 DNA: TGTGCCAGCAGTCTAGGCGGGGACACTGAAGCTTTCTTT.

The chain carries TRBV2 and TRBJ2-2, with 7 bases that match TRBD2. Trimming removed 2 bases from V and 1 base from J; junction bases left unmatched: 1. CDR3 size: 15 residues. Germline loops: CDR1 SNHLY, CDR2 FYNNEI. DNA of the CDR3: TGTGCCAGCAGTGAAAGCGGGATGAACACCGGGGAGCTGTTTTTT. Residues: CASSESGMNTGELFF.

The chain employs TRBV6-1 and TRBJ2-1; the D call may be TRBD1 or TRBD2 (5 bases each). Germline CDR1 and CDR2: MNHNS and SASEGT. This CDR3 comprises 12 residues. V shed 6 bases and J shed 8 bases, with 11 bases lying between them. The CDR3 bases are TGTGCCAGCAGGCGAGGGACCGATGAGCAGTTCTTC. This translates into CASRRGTDEQFF.

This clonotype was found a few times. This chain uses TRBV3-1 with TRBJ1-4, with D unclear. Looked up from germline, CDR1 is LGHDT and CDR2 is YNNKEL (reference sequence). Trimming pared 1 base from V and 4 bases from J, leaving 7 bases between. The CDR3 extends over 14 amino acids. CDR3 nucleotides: TGTGCCAGCAGCCAAGGGGGTAATAATGAAAAACTGTTTTTT. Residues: CASSQGGNNEKLFF.

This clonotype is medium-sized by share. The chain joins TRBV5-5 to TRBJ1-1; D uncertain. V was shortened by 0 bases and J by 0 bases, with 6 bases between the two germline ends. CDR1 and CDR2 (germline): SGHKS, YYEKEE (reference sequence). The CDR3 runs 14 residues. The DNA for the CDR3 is TGTGCCAGCAGCTTGGTCGGAGTGAACACTGAAGCTTTCTTT. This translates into CASSLVGVNTEAFF.